The table lists the clone carrying this T cell receptor beta chain with many counts. As yet, its antigen is unknown. Trimming cost V 3 bases and J 1 base, with 3 bases left between them. The length of the CDR3 is 12 residues. The germline V gene has CDR1 LGHNA and CDR2 YNFKEQ. This record belongs to a study of T-cell memory formation after mild COVID-19. Study-wide findings and caveats: Largely, contracting CD4+ clones fell within CM and EM, and contracting CD8+ clones within EMRA.

Using its own MiXCR run on the 5' RACE reads, TCRdb lists one record per CDR3 protein. The top ten hold approximately 2.1% of the sample, which has about 250,000 distinct CDR3 sequences, 15% to 17% seen once. This receptor was obtained from an adult woman who had mild COVID-19 (a few samples of this study predate the infection). Cell type and time point are not known. The chain couples TRBV4-2 to TRBJ1-1, with D uncertain. The sequencing input was PBMCs or a T cell subset sorted from them (not recorded which). The CDR3 nucleotides read TGTGCCAGCAGCCAGGGGAACACTGAAGCTTTCTTT. Encoded protein: CASSQGNTEAFF.